These 8 T cell receptor beta chains originate from one sample sequenced in a study of blood T cell repertoires in COVID-19. The repertoire was sequenced with immunoSEQ multiplex PCR; TCRdb's copy has only in-frame clones and lacks some. The sample records roughly 160,000 clones, about 87% being singletons. The specimen sequenced was peripheral blood. The receptor source for this set is a woman aged 80 or older with COVID-19, enrolled during active disease.

V is TRBV11-1 and J is TRBJ2-1; maybe TRBD2 (5 bases). CDR1 SGHAT and CDR2 FQDESV come from the germline V gene (reference sequence). There are 14 residues in the CDR3. V shed 3 bases and J shed 4 bases, with 10 bases lying between them. The CDR3 here is CASSFGGLYNEQFF. The CDR3 nucleotides read TGTGCCAGCAGCTTCGGAGGTCTATACAATGAGCAGTTCTTC. Full variable domain (remainder filled in from reference TRBV11-1 and TRBJ2-1): EAEVAQSPRYKITEKSQAVAFWCDPISGHATLYWYRQILGQGPELLVQFQDESVVDDSQLPKDRFSAERLKGVDSTLKIQPAELGDSAMYLCASSFGGLYNEQFFGPGTRLTVL.

This rearrangement joins TRBV19 to TRBJ1-5; no firm D call. CDR3 size: 14 residues. CDR1 LNHDA and CDR2 SQIVND come from the germline V gene (reference sequence). Trimming left V 5 bases short and J 6 bases short, with 14 bases between. The CDR3 sequence is CASSLAGFRQPQHF. For the CDR3, the DNA is TGTGCCAGTAGTTTGGCGGGGTTTCGTCAGCCCCAGCATTTT. The full variable domain, in which reference TRBV19 and TRBJ1-5 provide the parts outside the CDR3, is DGGITQSPKYLFRKEGQNVTLSCEQNLNHDAMYWYRQDPGQGLRLIYYSQIVNDFQKGDIAEGYSVSREKKESFPLTVTSAQKNPTAFYLCASSLAGFRQPQHFGDGTRLSIL.

In its sample, this clone was seen once. The chain links TRBV27 to TRBJ2-3; 14 nucleotides match TRBD2. Germline V gene lookup returns CDR1 MNHEY and CDR2 SMNVEV (reference sequence). After removal of 4 bases from V and 6 bases from J, the junction contained 6 bases not matched to a gene. The CDR3 length is 16 residues. This chain's CDR3 is CASSSSGTSGSDTQYF. In DNA, the CDR3 is TGTGCCAGCAGTTCGTCAGGGACTAGCGGGAGTGATACGCAGTATTTT.

This chain joins TRBV28 and TRBJ1-2, with TRBD1 matching 10 bases. The CDR3 consists of 17 residues. Germline loops: CDR1 MDHEN, CDR2 SYDVKM. V was pared by 5 bases and J by 3 bases, with 12 bases of the junction left unmatched. The CDR3 DNA reads TGTGCCAGCAGTCGTAAGAGACAGGGGGCGAGCGACTATGGCTACACCTTC. It translates to CASSRKRQGASDYGYTF.

The V gene is TRBV24-1, the J gene TRBJ2-1; perhaps TRBD2 as D (6 bases). The V gene's germline CDR1 is KGHDR and CDR2 SFDVKD. V was shortened by 3 bases and J by 0 bases, with 8 bases between the two germline ends. CDR3 size: 15 residues. CDR3 DNA: TGTGCCACCAGTGATCCTAGCGACTCCTACAATGAGCAGTTCTTC. Translated: CATSDPSDSYNEQFF.

The V and J genes are TRBV3-1 (or the pseudogene TRBV3-2) and TRBJ1-1, with unresolved D. Germline CDR1 LGHDT, CDR2 YNNKEL (reference sequence). V shed 1 base and J shed 4 bases, with 13 bases lying between them. The CDR3 totals 15 residues. The CDR3 region has the DNA TGTGCCAGCAGCCAAGGGCTATTGGGGAGCACTGAAGCTTTCTTT. Its protein is CASSQGLLGSTEAFF.

CDR3 nucleotide sequence: TGTGCCAGCAGTTCGCCGGGTTCAGGCACAGATACGCAGTATTTT. It translates to CASSSPGSGTDTQYF. This chain links TRBV6-5 with TRBJ2-3; D not certain. V dropped 4 bases and J dropped 1 base, with 12 bases sitting between them. This CDR3 has 15 residues. CDR1 MNHEY and CDR2 SVGAGI come from the germline V gene.

DNA of the CDR3: TGTGCCAGCAGTACTGACAGGGGGCCAAAAGAGACCCAGTACTTC. Protein product: CASSTDRGPKETQYF. J is TRBJ2-5 and V is TRBV7-2; 10 nucleotides line up with TRBD1. Germline CDR1 and CDR2: SGHTA and FQGNSA. After removal of 6 bases from V and 3 bases from J, the junction contained 7 bases not matched to a gene. This CDR3 spans 15 amino acids.